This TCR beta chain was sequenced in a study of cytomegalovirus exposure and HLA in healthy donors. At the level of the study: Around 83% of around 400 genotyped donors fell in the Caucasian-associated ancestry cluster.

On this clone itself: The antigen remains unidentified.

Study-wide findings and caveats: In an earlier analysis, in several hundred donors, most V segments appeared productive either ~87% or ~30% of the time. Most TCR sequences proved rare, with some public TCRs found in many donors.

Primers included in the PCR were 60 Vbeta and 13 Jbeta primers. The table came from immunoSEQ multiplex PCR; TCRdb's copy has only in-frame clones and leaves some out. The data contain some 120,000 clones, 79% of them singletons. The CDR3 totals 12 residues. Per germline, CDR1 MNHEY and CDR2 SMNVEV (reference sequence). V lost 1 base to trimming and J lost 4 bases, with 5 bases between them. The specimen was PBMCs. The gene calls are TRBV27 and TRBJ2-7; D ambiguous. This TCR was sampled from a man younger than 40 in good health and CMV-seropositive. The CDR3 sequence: CASSLLAYEQYF. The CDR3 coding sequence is TGTGCCAGCAGTTTATTAGCTTACGAGCAGTACTTC.